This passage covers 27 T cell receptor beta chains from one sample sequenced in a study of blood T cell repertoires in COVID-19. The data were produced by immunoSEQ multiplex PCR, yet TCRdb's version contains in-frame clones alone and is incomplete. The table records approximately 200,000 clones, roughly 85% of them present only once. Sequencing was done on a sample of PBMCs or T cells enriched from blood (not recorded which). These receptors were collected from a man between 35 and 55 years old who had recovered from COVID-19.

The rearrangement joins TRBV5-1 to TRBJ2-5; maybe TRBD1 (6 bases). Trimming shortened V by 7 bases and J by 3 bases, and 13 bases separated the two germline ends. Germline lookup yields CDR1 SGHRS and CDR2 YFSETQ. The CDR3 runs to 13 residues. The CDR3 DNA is TGCGCCAGCCAGGGCCAGGGGAAAGAGACCCAGTACTTC. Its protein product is CASQGQGKETQYF.

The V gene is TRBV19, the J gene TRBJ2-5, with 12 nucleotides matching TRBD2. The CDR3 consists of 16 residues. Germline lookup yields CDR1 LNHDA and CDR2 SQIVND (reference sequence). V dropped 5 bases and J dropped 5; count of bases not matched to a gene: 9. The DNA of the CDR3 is TGTGCCAGTAGTGCCCGACTAGCGGGGGCTCCGGAGACCCAGTACTTC. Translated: CASSARLAGAPETQYF.

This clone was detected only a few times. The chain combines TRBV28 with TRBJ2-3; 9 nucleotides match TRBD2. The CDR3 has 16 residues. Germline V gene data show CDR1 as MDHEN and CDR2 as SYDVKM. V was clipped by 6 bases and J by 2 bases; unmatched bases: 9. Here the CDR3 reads CASSTRVAGDTDTQYF. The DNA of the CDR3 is TGTGCCAGCAGCACAAGGGTAGCGGGAGACACAGATACGCAGTATTTT.

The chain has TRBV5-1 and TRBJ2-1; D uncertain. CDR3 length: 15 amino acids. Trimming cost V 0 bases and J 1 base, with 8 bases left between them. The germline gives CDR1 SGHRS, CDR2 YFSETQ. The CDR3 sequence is CASSLGGNSYNEQFF. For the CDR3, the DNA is TGCGCCAGCAGCTTGGGAGGAAATTCCTACAATGAGCAGTTCTTC.

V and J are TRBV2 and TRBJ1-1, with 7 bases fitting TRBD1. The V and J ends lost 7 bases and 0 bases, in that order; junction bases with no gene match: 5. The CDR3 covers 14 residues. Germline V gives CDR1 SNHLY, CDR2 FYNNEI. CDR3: CASKTGVLNTEAFF. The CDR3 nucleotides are TGTGCCAGCAAAACAGGGGTTTTGAACACTGAAGCTTTCTTT. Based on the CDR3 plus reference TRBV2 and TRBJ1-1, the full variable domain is EPEVTQTPSHQVTQMGQEVILRCVPISNHLYFYWYRQILGQKVEFLVSFYNNEISEKSEIFDDQFSVERPDGSNFTLKIRSTKLEDSAMYFCASKTGVLNTEAFFGQGTRLTVV.

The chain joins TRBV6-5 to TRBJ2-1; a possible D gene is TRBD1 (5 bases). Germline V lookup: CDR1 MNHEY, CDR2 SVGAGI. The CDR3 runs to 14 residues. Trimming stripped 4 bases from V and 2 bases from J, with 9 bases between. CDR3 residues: CASSFDSPYNEQFF. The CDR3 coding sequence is TGTGCCAGCAGTTTTGACAGCCCCTACAATGAGCAGTTCTTC.

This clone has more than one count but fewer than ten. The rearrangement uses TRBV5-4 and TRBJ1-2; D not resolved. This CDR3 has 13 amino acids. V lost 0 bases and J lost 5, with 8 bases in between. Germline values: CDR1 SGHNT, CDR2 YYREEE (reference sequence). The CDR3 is CASSLGSGYGYTF. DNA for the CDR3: TGTGCCAGCAGCTTGGGTTCGGGATATGGCTACACCTTC.

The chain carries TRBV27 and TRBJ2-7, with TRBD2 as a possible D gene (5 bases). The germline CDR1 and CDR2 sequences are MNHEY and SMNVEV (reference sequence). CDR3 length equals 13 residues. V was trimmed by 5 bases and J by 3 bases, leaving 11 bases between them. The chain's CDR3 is CASSPNEGYEQYF. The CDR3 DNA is TGTGCCAGCAGTCCAAACGAGGGCTACGAGCAGTACTTC.

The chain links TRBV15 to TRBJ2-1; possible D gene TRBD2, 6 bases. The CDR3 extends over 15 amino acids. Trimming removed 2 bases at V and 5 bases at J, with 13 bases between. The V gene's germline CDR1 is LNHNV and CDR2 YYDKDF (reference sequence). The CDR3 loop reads CATSRTGTVDNEQFF. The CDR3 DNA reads TGTGCCACCAGCAGAACCGGGACTGTCGACAATGAGCAGTTCTTC.

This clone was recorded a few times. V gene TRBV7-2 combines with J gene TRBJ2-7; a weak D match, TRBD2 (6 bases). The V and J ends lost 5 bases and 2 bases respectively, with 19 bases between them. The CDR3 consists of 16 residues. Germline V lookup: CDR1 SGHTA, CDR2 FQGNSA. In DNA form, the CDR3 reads TGTGCCAGCAGCCTGACACGGGACTCTGAACCCTACGAGCAGTACTTC. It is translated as CASSLTRDSEPYEQYF.

This CDR3 reads CASSSSGRSDEQYF. The CDR3 DNA reads TGTGCCAGCAGTTCTAGCGGGAGGTCGGACGAGCAGTACTTC. The chain combines TRBV28 with TRBJ2-7; 11 positions match TRBD2. CDR1 and CDR2 from the germline V gene are MDHEN and SYDVKM. V lost 4 bases to trimming and J lost 5 bases; unmatched junction nucleotides: 4. The CDR3 consists of 14 residues.

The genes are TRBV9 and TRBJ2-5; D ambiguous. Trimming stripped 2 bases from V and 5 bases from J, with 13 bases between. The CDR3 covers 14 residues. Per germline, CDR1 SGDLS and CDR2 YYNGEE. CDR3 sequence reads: CASSVYESWETQYF. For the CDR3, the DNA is TGTGCCAGCAGCGTGTACGAGTCTTGGGAGACCCAGTACTTC.

DNA for the CDR3: TGTGCCAGCAGCCATCGCGCCGGCGGGACAACTAATGAAAAACTGTTTTTT. This encodes CASSHRAGGTTNEKLFF. This chain connects TRBV7-9 to TRBJ1-4; D gene uncertain. V shed 5 bases and J shed 0 bases, with 16 bases lying between them. Germline V gives CDR1 SEHNR, CDR2 FQNEAQ (reference sequence). The CDR3 has 17 amino acids.

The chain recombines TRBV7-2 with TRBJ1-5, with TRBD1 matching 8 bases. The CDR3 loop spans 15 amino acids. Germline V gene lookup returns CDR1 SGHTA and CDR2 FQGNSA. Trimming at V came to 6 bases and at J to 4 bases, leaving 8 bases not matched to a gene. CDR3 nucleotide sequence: TGTGCCAGCAGTAAACAGGGGGATAATAATCAGCCCCAGCATTTT. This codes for CASSKQGDNNQPQHF.

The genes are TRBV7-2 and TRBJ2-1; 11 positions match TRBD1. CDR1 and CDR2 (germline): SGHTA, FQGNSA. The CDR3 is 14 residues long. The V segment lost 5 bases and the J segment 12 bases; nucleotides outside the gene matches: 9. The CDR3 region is CASSTWTGGFSQFF. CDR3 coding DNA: TGTGCCAGCAGCACGTGGACAGGGGGCTTTTCGCAGTTCTTC.

The CDR3 DNA reads as TGCGCCAGCAGCTTGGATTCCGGGGGTAACTATGGCTACACCTTC. Translation: CASSLDSGGNYGYTF. The J gene is TRBJ1-2, the V gene TRBV5-1; TRBD1 might be the D (5 bases). V was trimmed by 0 bases and J by 1 base, leaving 10 bases between them. The CDR3 has 15 amino acids. CDR1 and CDR2 from the germline V gene are SGHRS and YFSETQ.

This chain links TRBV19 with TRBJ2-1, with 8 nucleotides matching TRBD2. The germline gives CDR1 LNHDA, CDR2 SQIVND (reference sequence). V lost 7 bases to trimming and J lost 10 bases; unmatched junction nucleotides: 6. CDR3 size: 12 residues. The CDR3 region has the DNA TGTGCCAGTAACCGTTTAGCGGGGGAGCAGTTCTTC. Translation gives CASNRLAGEQFF.

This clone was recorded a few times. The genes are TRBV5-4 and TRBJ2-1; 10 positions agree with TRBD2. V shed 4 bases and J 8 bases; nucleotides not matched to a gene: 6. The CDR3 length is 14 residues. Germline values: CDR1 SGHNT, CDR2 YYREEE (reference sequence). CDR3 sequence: CASSLAGEGYEQFF. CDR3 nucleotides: TGTGCCAGCAGCCTAGCGGGAGAAGGGTATGAGCAGTTCTTC.

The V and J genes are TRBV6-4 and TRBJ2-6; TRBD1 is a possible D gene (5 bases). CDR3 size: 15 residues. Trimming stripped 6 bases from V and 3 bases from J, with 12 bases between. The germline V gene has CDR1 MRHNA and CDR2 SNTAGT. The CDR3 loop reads CASRPRANGANVLTF. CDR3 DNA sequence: TGTGCCAGCAGGCCCAGGGCAAATGGGGCCAACGTCCTGACTTTC.

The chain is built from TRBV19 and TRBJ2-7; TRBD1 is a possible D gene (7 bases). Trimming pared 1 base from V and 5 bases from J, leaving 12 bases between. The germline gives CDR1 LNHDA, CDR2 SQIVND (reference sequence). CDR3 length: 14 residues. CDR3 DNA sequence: TGTGCCAGTAGTATAGCAGGGGGGATGAACGAGCAGTACTTC. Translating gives CASSIAGGMNEQYF. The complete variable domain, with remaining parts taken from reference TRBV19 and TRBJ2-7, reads DGGITQSPKYLFRKEGQNVTLSCEQNLNHDAMYWYRQDPGQGLRLIYYSQIVNDFQKGDIAEGYSVSREKKESFPLTVTSAQKNPTAFYLCASSIAGGMNEQYFGPGTRLTVT.

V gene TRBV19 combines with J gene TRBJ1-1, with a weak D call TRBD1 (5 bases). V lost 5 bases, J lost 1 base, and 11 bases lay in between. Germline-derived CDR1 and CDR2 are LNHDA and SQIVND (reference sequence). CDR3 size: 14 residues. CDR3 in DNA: TGTGCCAGTAGTGCCAATCAGGGGAACACTGAAGCTTTCTTT. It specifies CASSANQGNTEAFF.

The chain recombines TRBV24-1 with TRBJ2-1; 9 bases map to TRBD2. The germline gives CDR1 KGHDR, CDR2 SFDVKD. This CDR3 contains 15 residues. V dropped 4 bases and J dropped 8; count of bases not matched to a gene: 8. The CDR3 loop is CATSDRAGGGDEQFF. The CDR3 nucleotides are TGTGCCACCAGTGACCGAGCGGGAGGTGGCGATGAGCAGTTCTTC.

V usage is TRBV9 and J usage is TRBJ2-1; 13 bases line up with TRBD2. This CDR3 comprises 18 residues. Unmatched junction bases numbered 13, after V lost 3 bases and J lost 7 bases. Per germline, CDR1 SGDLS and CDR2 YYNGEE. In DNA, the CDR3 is TGTGCCAGCAGCGCGACAGGGACTAGCGGGATTTGGTATAATGAGCAGTTCTTC. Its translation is CASSATGTSGIWYNEQFF.

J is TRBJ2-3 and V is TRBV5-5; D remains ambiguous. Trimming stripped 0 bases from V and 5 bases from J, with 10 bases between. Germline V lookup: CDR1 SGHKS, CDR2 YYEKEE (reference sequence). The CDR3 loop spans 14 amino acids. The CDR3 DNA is TGTGCCAGCAGCTTGGCCAACTGGTTAGATACGCAGTATTTT. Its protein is CASSLANWLDTQYF.

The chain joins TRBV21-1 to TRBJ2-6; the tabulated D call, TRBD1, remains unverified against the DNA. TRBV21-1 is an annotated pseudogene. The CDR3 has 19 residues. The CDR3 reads CASSKPGQGVLSGANVLTF. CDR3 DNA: TGTGCCAGCAGCAAACCAGGACAGGGGGTTCTCTCTGGGGCCAACGTCCTGACTTTC.

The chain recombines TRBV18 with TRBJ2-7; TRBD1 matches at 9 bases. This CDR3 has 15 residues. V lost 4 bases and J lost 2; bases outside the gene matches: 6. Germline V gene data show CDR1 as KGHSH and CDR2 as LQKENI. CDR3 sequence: CASSLKDRGTYEQYF. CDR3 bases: TGTGCCAGCTCACTCAAAGACAGGGGGACCTACGAGCAGTACTTC.

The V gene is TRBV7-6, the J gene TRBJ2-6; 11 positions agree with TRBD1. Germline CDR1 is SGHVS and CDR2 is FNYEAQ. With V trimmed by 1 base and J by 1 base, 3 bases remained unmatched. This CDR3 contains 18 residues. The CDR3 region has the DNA TGTGCCAGCAGCTTAGTTGGACAGGGGGCTTCTGGGGCCAACGTCCTGACTTTC. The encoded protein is CASSLVGQGASGANVLTF.